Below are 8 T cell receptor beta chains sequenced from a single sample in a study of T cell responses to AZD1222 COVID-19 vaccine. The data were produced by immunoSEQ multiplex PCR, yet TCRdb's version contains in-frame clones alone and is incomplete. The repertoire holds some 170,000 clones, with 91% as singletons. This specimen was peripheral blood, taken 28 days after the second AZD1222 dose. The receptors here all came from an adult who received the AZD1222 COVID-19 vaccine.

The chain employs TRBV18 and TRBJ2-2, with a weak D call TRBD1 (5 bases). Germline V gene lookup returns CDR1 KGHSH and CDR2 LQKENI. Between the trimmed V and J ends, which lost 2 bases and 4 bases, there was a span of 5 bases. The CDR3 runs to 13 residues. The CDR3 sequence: CASSPRGTGELFF. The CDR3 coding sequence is TGTGCCAGCTCACCAAGGGGCACCGGGGAGCTGTTTTTT.

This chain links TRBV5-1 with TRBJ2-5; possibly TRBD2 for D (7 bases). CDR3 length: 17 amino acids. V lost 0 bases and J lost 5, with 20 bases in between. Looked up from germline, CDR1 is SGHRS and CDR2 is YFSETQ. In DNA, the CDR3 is TGCGCCAGCAGCTTGGTTGGTGCGGGGGCGAAAGGGGAGACCCAGTACTTC. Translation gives CASSLVGAGAKGETQYF.

The CDR3: CASSSRDRWETQYF. For the CDR3, the DNA is TGTGCCAGCAGCTCCCGGGACAGGTGGGAGACCCAGTACTTC. V gene TRBV11-2 combines with J gene TRBJ2-5, with 8 bases that match TRBD1. This CDR3 is 14 amino acids long. The J segment lost 5 bases and the V segment lost 4 bases, leaving 6 bases of the junction unmatched. CDR1 SGHAT and CDR2 FQNNGV come from the germline V gene.

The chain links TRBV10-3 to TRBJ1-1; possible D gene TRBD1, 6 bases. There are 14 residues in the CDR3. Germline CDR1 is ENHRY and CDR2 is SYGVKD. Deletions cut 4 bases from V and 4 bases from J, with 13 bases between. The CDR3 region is CAISVGGRATEAFF. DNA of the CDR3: TGTGCCATCAGTGTTGGGGGCAGGGCCACTGAAGCTTTCTTT.

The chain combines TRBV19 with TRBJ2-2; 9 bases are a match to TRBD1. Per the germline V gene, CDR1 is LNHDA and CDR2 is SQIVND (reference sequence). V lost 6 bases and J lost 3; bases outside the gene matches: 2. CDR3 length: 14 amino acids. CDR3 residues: CASRTGGDTGELFF. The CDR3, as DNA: TGTGCCAGTAGGACAGGGGGGGACACCGGGGAGCTGTTTTTT.

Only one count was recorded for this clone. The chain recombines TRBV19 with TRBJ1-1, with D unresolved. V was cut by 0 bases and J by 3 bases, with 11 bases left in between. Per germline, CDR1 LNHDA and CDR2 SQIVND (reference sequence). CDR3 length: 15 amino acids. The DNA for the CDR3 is TGTGCCAGTAGTATAGACAGGAGGAGCTACACTGAAGCTTTCTTT. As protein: CASSIDRRSYTEAFF.

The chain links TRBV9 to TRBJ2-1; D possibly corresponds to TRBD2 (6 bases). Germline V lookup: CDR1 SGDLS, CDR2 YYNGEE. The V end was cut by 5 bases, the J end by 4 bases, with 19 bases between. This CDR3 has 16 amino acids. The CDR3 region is CASSGTSSRNYNEQFF. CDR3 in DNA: TGTGCCAGCAGTGGTACTAGCTCACGGAATTACAATGAGCAGTTCTTC.

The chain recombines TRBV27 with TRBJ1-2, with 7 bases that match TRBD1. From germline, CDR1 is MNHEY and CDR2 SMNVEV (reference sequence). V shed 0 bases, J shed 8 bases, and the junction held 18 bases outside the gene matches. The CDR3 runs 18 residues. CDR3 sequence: CASSLSLTPRQGLKGYTF. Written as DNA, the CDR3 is TGTGCCAGCAGTTTATCGCTCACCCCCCGACAGGGATTGAAAGGCTACACCTTC.